The T cell receptor beta chain described here comes from a study of blood T cell repertoires in COVID-19. For the study at large: PBMCs, B-cell-depleted T cells, or T cells were the source of the cDNA or gDNA that made up the material.

Assignments of participants to cohorts depended upon their own reported clinical history. Recovery among Cohort 3 donors was established by two negative PCRs, clearance, or symptom resolution. Repertoires were generated with immunoSEQ multiplex PCR, while TCRdb's copy carries only in-frame clones and drops some. Of roughly 280,000 clones listed, approximately 89% were seen once; the top ten hold 1.5% to 2%. The trim removed 3 bases at V and 6 bases at J, leaving 9 bases unmatched. In germline, CDR1 is LNHNV, CDR2 YYDKDF (reference sequence). The CDR3 length is 16 residues. This clone was observed a single time.

The sample comprised PBMCs or T cells enriched from blood (not recorded which). The sequence was collected from a woman in her sixties who had recovered from COVID-19. The rearrangement links TRBV15 to TRBJ2-1; 9 bases are shared with TRBD2. For the CDR3, the DNA is TGTGCCACCAGCAGCGGTCTCAGCGGGAGGAGCAATGAGCAGTTCTTC. This sequence encodes CATSSGLSGRSNEQFF.